The TCR beta chain described here comes from a study of cytomegalovirus exposure and HLA in healthy donors. About this clone itself: Its antigen is undetermined.

V lost 10 bases, J lost 0 bases, and 13 bases lay in between. CDR1 is LNHDA and CDR2 is SQIVND in the germline V gene (reference sequence). The CDR3 has 14 amino acids. Study-level results: Segments of the TCR beta V type were, in most cases, productive about 87% or about 30% of the time in an earlier analysis. Later analysis demonstrated an association between a missense DCLRE1C variant and TCR beta V- and J-gene trimming.

Use of 60 Vbeta and 13 Jbeta primers characterized the PCR. Only in-frame clones appear in the TCRdb table, and some are missing; sequencing was by immunoSEQ multiplex PCR. The sample consists of 150,000 to 200,000 clones, approximately 67% of them appearing once. V is TRBV19 and J is TRBJ1-5, with D tentatively TRBD1 (6 bases). The clonotype comes from a man aged 40-49 years in good health and CMV-seronegative. What was sequenced was PBMCs. CDR3 bases: TGTGCCACCTGTGGACAGATTAGCAATCAGCCCCAGCATTTT. As protein: CATCGQISNQPQHF.